A single sample gave rise to the 32 T cell receptor beta chains below, sequenced in a study of T cells after yellow fever vaccination. TCRdb itself ran the 5' RACE reads through MiXCR, one entry per CDR3 protein. Of fewer than 450,000 distinct CDR3 sequences listed, roughly 7.5% were seen once; the top ten hold roughly 15%. The starting material was PBMCs, obtained approximately 47 days after the first yellow fever vaccination. The receptors here all came from a man aged 18 to 30 who received the YFV17D yellow fever vaccine.

This chain connects TRBV4-3 to TRBJ2-3; D remains ambiguous. The V gene lost 0 bases and the J gene lost 5 bases, with 12 bases spanning the gap. The CDR3 loop spans 15 amino acids. Germline V gene sequence: CDR1 LGHNA, CDR2 YSLEER. The CDR3 DNA is TGCGCCAGCAGCCAAGAAGGACGGCCTTTAGATACGCAGTATTTT. Translating gives CASSQEGRPLDTQYF.

This rearrangement joins TRBV4-3 to TRBJ1-1; D not certain. Germline assignment: CDR1 LGHNA and CDR2 YSLEER. Trimming stripped 5 bases from V and 2 bases from J, with 15 bases between. This CDR3 is 15 amino acids long. CDR3 nucleotide sequence: TGCGCCAGCAGCTCCCGTTTGAGCGGAAACACTGAAGCTTTCTTT. Protein product: CASSSRLSGNTEAFF.

The chain couples TRBV2 to TRBJ1-1; 9 nucleotides match TRBD1. Germline V gene lookup returns CDR1 SNHLY and CDR2 FYNNEI. The ends lost 6 bases at V and 4 bases at J; junction bases unmatched: 6. The CDR3 length is 14 residues. This CDR3 is CASSAGQGITEAFF. In nucleotides, the CDR3 is TGTGCCAGCAGCGCGGGACAGGGCATCACTGAAGCTTTCTTT.

The rearrangement joins TRBV7-8 to TRBJ2-6; TRBD1 might be the D (6 bases). The CDR3 consists of 15 residues. The ends were cut back, 3 bases at V and 4 bases at J, with 10 bases in the middle. CDR1 is SGHVS and CDR2 is FQNEAQ in the germline V gene. The CDR3 sequence is CASSLAGDGANVLTF. In DNA form, the CDR3 reads TGTGCCAGCAGCTTGGCAGGGGACGGGGCCAACGTCCTGACTTTC.

The chain recombines TRBV12-3 or TRBV12-4 with TRBJ1-2; 8 positions agree with TRBD1. The CDR3 runs to 13 residues. The ends lost 6 bases at V and 7 bases at J; junction bases unmatched: 7. In nucleotides, the CDR3 is TGTGCCAGCAGCCCGGACAGGGATCGTGGCTACACCTTC. Its protein is CASSPDRDRGYTF.

This clonotype was counted between two and nine times. The genes are TRBV12-3 or TRBV12-4 and TRBJ2-1; D is ambiguous. Trimming shortened V by 4 bases and J by 4 bases, and 17 bases separated the two germline ends. The CDR3 loop spans 16 amino acids. The CDR3 region is CASSSNRHHTYNEQFF. The CDR3, as DNA: TGTGCCAGCAGTTCCAATCGTCACCACACTTACAATGAGCAGTTCTTC.

Regarding this clonotype: An end of the junction differs from the germline gene, which may be a read error. V and J are TRBV5-1 and TRBJ1-2, with D possibly being TRBD1 (5 bases). The CDR3 totals 12 residues. The V gene's germline CDR1 is SGHRS and CDR2 YFSETQ. This chain's CDR3 is CASSTTGASRSF. CDR3 coding DNA: TGCGCCAGCAGTACCACCGGGGCTTCCAGGTCCTTC.

This clonotype was recorded a few times. The V gene is TRBV7-3, the J gene TRBJ2-2; TRBD2 matches at 7 bases. Germline V CDR1 and CDR2: SGHTA, FQGTGA. V was clipped by 0 bases and J by 0 bases; unmatched bases: 4. The CDR3 has 17 residues. CDR3 nucleotide sequence: TGTGCCAGCAGCTTAACGGGGGGGAAGCCGAACACCGGGGAGCTGTTTTTT. Amino acid sequence: CASSLTGGKPNTGELFF.

The rearrangement joins TRBV20-1 to TRBJ2-1, with D perhaps matching TRBD1 (6 bases). The CDR3 is 13 amino acids. V was pared by 1 base and J by 10 bases, with 14 bases between. CDR1 and CDR2 from the germline V gene are DFQATT and SNEGSKA (reference sequence). Here the CDR3 DNA reads TGCAGTGCTAGAGGGGGACAATTTCGCGAGCAGTTCTTC. Residues: CSARGGQFREQFF.

This clonotype occurred many times. This CDR3 reads CASSVRDSSEQYF. DNA of the CDR3: TGCGCCAGCAGCGTCCGGGACAGCTCCGAGCAGTACTTC. The V gene is TRBV5-1, the J gene TRBJ2-7; 7 nucleotides agree with TRBD1. CDR3 length: 13 amino acids. V was pared by 4 bases and J by 6 bases, with 7 bases of the junction left unmatched. Germline V CDR1 and CDR2: SGHRS, YFSETQ.

This clonotype was seen a single time. CDR3 protein: CASSSGTLCLTDTQYF. Written as DNA, the CDR3 is TGTGCCAGCAGCAGCGGGACCCTCTGCTTAACAGATACGCAGTATTTT. The rearrangement joins TRBV5-6 to TRBJ2-3; 7 bases match TRBD2. Germline CDR1 and CDR2: SGHDT and YYEEEE. Trimming cost V 4 bases and J 3 bases; bases outside gene matches: 11. The CDR3 consists of 16 residues.

This sequence joins TRBV12-3 or TRBV12-4 and TRBJ2-1, with TRBD2 identical over 10 bases. V gave up 8 bases and J gave up 7 bases; unmatched junction bases: 11. CDR3 length: 15 residues. The CDR3 reads CASRNPSGGTNEQFF. CDR3 DNA sequence: TGTGCCAGCCGTAATCCTAGCGGGGGAACGAATGAGCAGTTCTTC.

The gene calls are TRBV9 and TRBJ2-1, with 8 bases identical to TRBD2. This CDR3 has 16 amino acids. Germline V CDR1 and CDR2: SGDLS, YYNGEE. V shed 4 bases, J shed 4 bases, and the junction held 10 bases outside the gene matches. The CDR3, as DNA: TGTGCCAGCAGCCCCCGCCCGCGGGGGGCTTACAATGAGCAGTTCTTC. This sequence encodes CASSPRPRGAYNEQFF.

The genes are TRBV24-1 and TRBJ2-1; no clear D. The CDR3 is 13 amino acids. Germline CDR1 KGHDR, CDR2 SFDVKD. The V end was cut by 3 bases, the J end by 4 bases, with 6 bases between. The CDR3 protein is CATSDPVYNEQFF. DNA of the CDR3: TGTGCCACCAGTGATCCGGTGTACAATGAGCAGTTCTTC.

The J gene is TRBJ1-2, the V gene TRBV4-1; no clear D. Germline loops: CDR1 MGHRA, CDR2 YSYEKL. The CDR3 extends over 16 amino acids. Trimming shortened V by 1 base and J by 2 bases, and 14 bases separated the two germline ends. For the CDR3, the DNA is TGCGCCAGCAGCCAAGTGCGAGGGCGAAGAAACTATGGCTACACCTTC. Translated, it gives CASSQVRGRRNYGYTF.

This clonotype was seen more than once but under ten times. The gene calls are TRBV20-1 and TRBJ2-7; 7 bases are a match to TRBD1. The CDR3 is 15 amino acids. The ends lost 2 bases at V and 0 bases at J; junction bases unmatched: 7. Germline values: CDR1 DFQATT, CDR2 SNEGSKA (reference sequence). Written as DNA, the CDR3 is TGCAGTGCTAGACCAGGACAGGCCCCCTCCTACGAGCAGTACGTC. Residues: CSARPGQAPSYEQYV.

This clonotype was recorded a few times. The chain is built from TRBV6-1 and TRBJ2-3, with TRBD1 identical over 7 bases. The CDR3 spans 14 residues. Germline CDR1 reads MNHNS; CDR2 reads SASEGT. J gave up 5 bases and V 7 bases, and 9 bases lay outside the gene matches. CDR3 sequence: CASTPGQSRDTQYF. Written as DNA, the CDR3 is TGTGCCAGCACCCCGGGACAGTCCAGAGATACGCAGTATTTT.

The rearrangement joins TRBV19 to TRBJ1-4, with a weak D call TRBD1 (5 bases). The germline V and J ends were trimmed by 5 bases and 6 bases, with 25 bases remaining between them. The germline V gene encodes CDR1 LNHDA and CDR2 SQIVND (reference sequence). The CDR3 totals 18 residues. The CDR3 is CASSSRGYYRLRDEKLFF. CDR3 nucleotide sequence: TGTGCCAGTAGTTCCCGGGGATACTACAGGTTGCGAGATGAAAAACTGTTTTTT.

The J gene is TRBJ2-7, the V gene TRBV7-9, with D perhaps TRBD1 or TRBD2 (5 bases each). Between the trimmed V and J ends, which lost 2 bases and 5 bases, there was a span of 13 bases. From germline, CDR1 is SEHNR and CDR2 FQNEAQ (reference sequence). This CDR3 has 14 residues. The CDR3 reads CASSLSWGLDEQYF. The CDR3 region has the DNA TGTGCCAGCAGCTTATCATGGGGGTTAGACGAGCAGTACTTC.

A few counts support this clonotype. The V call is TRBV6-5, the J call TRBJ2-6; D is undetermined. From germline, CDR1 is MNHEY and CDR2 SVGAGI. The germline V and J ends were trimmed by 4 bases and 0 bases, with 7 bases remaining between them. This CDR3 is built from 15 residues. CDR3 bases: TGTGCCAGCAGTTCCGTGGGCTCTGGGGCCAACGTCCTGACTTTC. It encodes CASSSVGSGANVLTF.

This clonotype was seen only a few times. The rearrangement uses TRBV5-1 and TRBJ2-5; TRBD1 agrees at 7 bases. Germline CDR1 and CDR2: SGHRS and YFSETQ. This CDR3 is built from 14 residues. V lost 7 bases and J lost 3; bases outside the gene matches: 9. CDR3 sequence: CASGRPGQKETQYF. As DNA, the CDR3 is TGCGCCAGCGGACGACCGGGACAGAAAGAGACCCAGTACTTC.

This clonotype was seen a handful of times. The gene calls are TRBV27 and TRBJ1-5; D unresolved. Germline CDR1 is MNHEY and CDR2 is SMNVEV (reference sequence). The CDR3 spans 15 residues. Trimming cost V 5 bases and J 2 bases, with 13 bases left between them. This CDR3 reads CASSQGSGRNQPQHF. The CDR3 coding sequence is TGTGCCAGCAGTCAAGGTTCCGGGCGCAATCAGCCCCAGCATTTT.

This clonotype was detected a few times. The rearrangement joins TRBV5-1 to TRBJ2-2; 9 bases are shared with TRBD2. With 4 bases clipped from V and 3 bases from J, the junction kept 7 bases outside the gene matches. This CDR3 is 16 amino acids long. Germline CDR1 is SGHRS and CDR2 is YFSETQ. Written as DNA, the CDR3 is TGCGCCAGCAGCCCCCCGGAGCGGGGGGACACCGGGGAGCTGTTTTTT. Translation gives CASSPPERGDTGELFF.

This clonotype was picked up a small number of times. The gene calls are TRBV5-1 and TRBJ2-3; 9 bases are a match to TRBD2. Germline CDR1 is SGHRS and CDR2 is YFSETQ. Germline trimming cut 4 bases from V and 2 bases from J; bases unmatched to any gene: 5. This CDR3 comprises 15 residues. As DNA, the CDR3 is TGCGCCAGCAGCCGGGGACTAGCTCCCACAGATACGCAGTATTTT. Translation gives CASSRGLAPTDTQYF.

This clonotype was found a few times. The CDR3 reads CASGGDSRETQYF. The DNA of the CDR3 is TGCGCCAGCGGCGGGGACAGTAGGGAGACCCAGTACTTC. J is TRBJ2-5 and V is TRBV5-1; the D gene is possibly TRBD1 (7 bases). The CDR3 spans 13 residues. V lost 7 bases to trimming and J lost 5 bases, with 15 bases between them. CDR1 and CDR2 from the germline V gene are SGHRS and YFSETQ.

The CDR3: CAISEASGRGDPDTQYF. CDR3 in DNA: TGTGCCATCAGTGAGGCCTCGGGGCGGGGAGATCCAGATACGCAGTATTTT. V gene TRBV10-3 combines with J gene TRBJ2-3, with D possibly TRBD2 on 6 matching bases. Germline V gene sequence: CDR1 ENHRY, CDR2 SYGVKD. Deletions cut 2 bases from V and 4 bases from J, with 19 bases between. This CDR3 spans 17 amino acids.

This chain links TRBV20-1 with TRBJ2-1; TRBD2 matches 9 bases. The CDR3 has 15 amino acids. Trimming removed 5 bases from V and 0 bases from J; junction bases left unmatched: 5. Germline CDR1 is DFQATT and CDR2 is SNEGSKA (reference sequence). CDR3 coding DNA: TGCAGTGCTCCCCTAGCGGGGCACTCCTACAATGAGCAGTTCTTC. Translation: CSAPLAGHSYNEQFF.

Note on this clonotype: A read error may produce the germline difference seen at one junction end. The chain combines TRBV7-2 with TRBJ1-3; 8 bases fit TRBD1. The CDR3 has 14 amino acids. Germline loops: CDR1 SGHTA, CDR2 FQGNSA. Here the CDR3 reads CDSSPDRGRNTIYF. CDR3 sequence (DNA): TGTGACAGCAGCCCCGACAGGGGACGAAACACCATATATTTT.

This clonotype was found a few times. The genes are TRBV11-2 and TRBJ1-5; no clear D. The length of the CDR3 is 15 residues. The V gene's germline CDR1 is SGHAT and CDR2 FQNNGV. V was shortened by 0 bases and J by 4 bases, with 10 bases between the two germline ends. The CDR3 DNA is TGTGCCAGCAGCTTAGACGCAGGAACGAATCAGCCCCAGCATTTT. This gives the protein CASSLDAGTNQPQHF.

The chain links TRBV7-9 to TRBJ1-6; D remains unclear. The V and J ends lost 1 base and 9 bases respectively, with 10 bases between them. This CDR3 spans 14 amino acids. Germline CDR1 reads SEHNR; CDR2 reads FQNEAQ (reference sequence). CDR3 amino acids: CASSLGVEGSPLHF. The CDR3 bases are TGTGCCAGCAGCTTAGGGGTCGAAGGTTCACCCCTCCACTTT.

This clonotype was picked up many times. The V call is TRBV5-5, the J call TRBJ2-3; D ambiguous. There are 14 residues in the CDR3. CDR1 and CDR2 (germline): SGHKS, YYEKEE (reference sequence). V was clipped by 1 base and J by 2 bases, with 8 bases between them. This CDR3 reads CASSLIGDTDTQYF. CDR3 DNA sequence: TGTGCCAGCAGCTTGATTGGCGACACAGATACGCAGTATTTT.

This clonotype was seen more than once but under ten times. This chain links TRBV7-9 with TRBJ2-4, with TRBD1 as a possible D gene (6 bases). Trimming removed 6 bases from V and 2 bases from J, with 20 bases in between. CDR1 and CDR2 (germline): SEHNR, FQNEAQ (reference sequence). The CDR3 consists of 17 residues. CDR3 nucleotides: TGTGCCAGCAGTCCAAGCCTCTTACAGGGAACCAAAAACATTCAGTACTTC. Amino acids: CASSPSLLQGTKNIQYF.